A single sample gave rise to the 16 T cell receptor beta chains below, sequenced in a study of vaccination and CD4 T cells after COVID-19. These receptors lack a known antigen. The assay that was used to sequence DNA from cultured CD4+ T cells was the Oncomine TCR Beta short-read assay. TCRdb recomputed calls from the PCR reads with MiXCR, one row per CDR3 protein. The sample includes about 8,700 distinct CDR3 sequences, 50% to 65% of them seen just once. Treatment denoted: roughly 10-day PBMC culture with coronavirus spike peptide pools or control peptides (ViraFEST assay). The sequenced sample was CD4+ T cells from blood, cultured in vitro. The source of these receptors is a human donor who had recovered from COVID-19.

By its share, this clonotype is large. The chain is built from TRBV19 and TRBJ2-7, with 10 bases fitting TRBD1. The ends lost 9 bases at V and 4 bases at J; junction bases unmatched: 15. Germline loops: CDR1 LNHDA, CDR2 SQIVND (reference sequence). This CDR3 spans 16 amino acids. CDR3 DNA: TGTGCCAGGAGACAGGGGGCGCGCGCTAAGATTTACGAGCAGTACTTC. It codes for CARRQGARAKIYEQYF.

The chain links TRBV25-1 to TRBJ1-2; perhaps TRBD1 as D (5 bases). This CDR3 comprises 14 residues. Trimming took 6 bases from V and 4 from J, leaving 15 bases between them. Germline assignment: CDR1 MGHDK and CDR2 SYGVNS. This chain's CDR3 is CASSEKGPPYGYTF. The CDR3 DNA reads TGTGCCAGCAGCGAAAAGGGGCCTCCCTATGGCTACACCTTC.

V usage is TRBV6-1 and J usage is TRBJ2-5; D remains ambiguous. V lost 5 bases and J 4 bases, leaving 14 bases between the germline ends. Germline CDR1 is MNHNS and CDR2 is SASEGT. CDR3 length: 14 amino acids. In DNA, the CDR3 is TGTGCCAGCAGTAGGTTGACTTCCCTAGAGACCCAGTACTTC. Translation: CASSRLTSLETQYF.

V and J are TRBV6-2 or TRBV6-3 and TRBJ2-1, with D possibly TRBD1 on 6 matching bases. Trimming took off 2 bases at V and 0 bases at J, with 14 bases between the two ends. CDR1 and CDR2 from the germline V gene are MNHEY and SVGEGT. This CDR3 spans 17 amino acids. The CDR3 DNA reads as TGTGCCAGCAGTTACACCCCGGGGACACACTCCTACAATGAGCAGTTCTTC. Protein sequence: CASSYTPGTHSYNEQFF.

This sequence joins TRBV28 and TRBJ1-1, with D unclear. From germline, CDR1 is MDHEN and CDR2 SYDVKM. The CDR3 extends over 13 amino acids. V was cut by 8 bases and J by 8 bases, with 18 bases left in between. CDR3 loop: CASRYPLSEEAFF. In nucleotides, the CDR3 is TGTGCCAGCCGATACCCCCTCAGTGAAGAAGCTTTCTTT.

This clonotype was detected only a few times. The chain joins TRBV20-1 to TRBJ1-5; no clear D. CDR1 DFQATT and CDR2 SNEGSKA come from the germline V gene (reference sequence). Trimming stripped 6 bases from V and 0 bases from J, with 9 bases between. CDR3 length: 13 amino acids. The CDR3 here is CSAWTGSNQPQHF. Here the CDR3 DNA reads TGCAGTGCCTGGACTGGTAGCAATCAGCCCCAGCATTTT.

This rearrangement joins TRBV24-1 to TRBJ1-2; D is unresolved. CDR1 and CDR2 from the germline V gene are KGHDR and SFDVKD. V gave up 3 bases and J gave up 8 bases, with 15 bases separating them. The CDR3 totals 14 residues. The CDR3 here is CATSDPRTLQGYTF. The CDR3 region has the DNA TGTGCCACCAGTGATCCCCGGACCCTTCAGGGCTACACCTTC.

This clonotype was picked up a small number of times. The rearrangement links TRBV27 to TRBJ1-5, with TRBD1 identical over 7 bases. With V trimmed by 7 bases and J by 3 bases, 9 bases remained unmatched. CDR1 MNHEY and CDR2 SMNVEV come from the germline V gene (reference sequence). This CDR3 is built from 15 residues. CDR3: CASTQRDRYNQPQHF. Here the CDR3 DNA reads TGTGCCAGCACCCAAAGGGACAGATACAATCAGCCCCAGCATTTT.

This rearrangement joins TRBV4-1 to TRBJ1-2; D is undetermined. V was clipped by 4 bases and J by 0 bases, with 15 bases between them. The CDR3 loop spans 16 amino acids. Germline V gene sequence: CDR1 MGHRA, CDR2 YSYEKL. This CDR3 is CASSLSTWRANYGYTF. CDR3 DNA: TGCGCCAGCAGCCTTTCCACTTGGCGCGCTAACTATGGCTACACCTTC.

By sample fraction, this clonotype is large. This chain connects TRBV10-3 to TRBJ2-1, with D unresolved. The V gene lost 3 bases and the J gene lost 7 bases, with 10 bases spanning the gap. Germline V gene data show CDR1 as ENHRY and CDR2 as SYGVKD. The CDR3 loop spans 13 amino acids. The CDR3 DNA reads TGTGCCATCAGTGACGGACGGATGAATGAGCAGTTCTTC. Translating it yields CAISDGRMNEQFF.

The chain couples TRBV7-2 to TRBJ1-1; maybe TRBD1 (5 bases). This CDR3 has 15 residues. Germline loops: CDR1 SGHTA, CDR2 FQGNSA. Trimming removed 1 base from V and 1 base from J, with 10 bases in between. Here the CDR3 reads CASSLVWGGNTEAFF. The CDR3 DNA sequence: TGTGCCAGCAGCTTAGTTTGGGGGGGGAACACTGAAGCTTTCTTT.

The gene calls are TRBV21-1 and TRBJ2-2; TRBD2 was called by the table and not checked on the DNA. TRBV21-1 is classified as a pseudogene. The CDR3 length is 16 residues. CDR3 sequence (DNA): TGTGCCAGCAGCTCCAGTGGGAGGATAGTCACCGGGGAGCTGTTTTTT. This gives the protein CASSSSGRIVTGELFF.

The chain joins TRBV4-3 to TRBJ1-3, with D uncertain. The V and J ends lost 0 bases and 3 bases respectively, with 9 bases between them. Germline V CDR1 and CDR2: LGHNA, YSLEER. The CDR3 consists of 15 residues. Here the CDR3 reads CASSQDLEGGNTIYF. The CDR3 DNA follows: TGCGCCAGCAGCCAAGATCTAGAGGGTGGAAACACCATATATTTT.

The table lists this clonotype with a few counts. This chain links TRBV5-1 with TRBJ1-2; 9 positions match TRBD1. CDR1 SGHRS and CDR2 YFSETQ come from the germline V gene. The trim removed 3 bases at V and 4 bases at J, leaving 1 base unmatched. CDR3 size: 13 residues. The DNA of the CDR3 is TGCGCCAGCAGCTCGGGACAGGGCTATGGCTACACCTTC. As protein: CASSSGQGYGYTF.

The CDR3 sequence is CASSPRGFDSNQPQHF. The CDR3, as DNA: TGTGCCAGCAGTCCCCGTGGCTTCGATAGCAATCAGCCCCAGCATTTT. The chain employs TRBV6-1 and TRBJ1-5; no clear D. Trimming cost V 5 bases and J 0 bases, with 14 bases left between them. The CDR3 contains 16 residues. Germline CDR1 reads MNHNS; CDR2 reads SASEGT.

In DNA, the CDR3 is TGTGCCAGCAGCTTGGACAGAAATCAGCCCCAGCATTTT. Translating it yields CASSLDRNQPQHF. This chain uses TRBV5-4 with TRBJ1-5; D uncertain. The CDR3 spans 13 residues. The V end was cut by 0 bases, the J end by 4 bases, with 5 bases between. The germline V gene encodes CDR1 SGHNT and CDR2 YYREEE (reference sequence). Full variable domain (remainder filled in from reference TRBV5-4 and TRBJ1-5): ETGVTQSPTHLIKTRGQQVTLRCSSQSGHNTVSWYQQALGQGPQFIFQYYREEENGRGNFPPRFSGLQFPNYSSELNVNALELDDSALYLCASSLDRNQPQHFGDGTRLSIL.